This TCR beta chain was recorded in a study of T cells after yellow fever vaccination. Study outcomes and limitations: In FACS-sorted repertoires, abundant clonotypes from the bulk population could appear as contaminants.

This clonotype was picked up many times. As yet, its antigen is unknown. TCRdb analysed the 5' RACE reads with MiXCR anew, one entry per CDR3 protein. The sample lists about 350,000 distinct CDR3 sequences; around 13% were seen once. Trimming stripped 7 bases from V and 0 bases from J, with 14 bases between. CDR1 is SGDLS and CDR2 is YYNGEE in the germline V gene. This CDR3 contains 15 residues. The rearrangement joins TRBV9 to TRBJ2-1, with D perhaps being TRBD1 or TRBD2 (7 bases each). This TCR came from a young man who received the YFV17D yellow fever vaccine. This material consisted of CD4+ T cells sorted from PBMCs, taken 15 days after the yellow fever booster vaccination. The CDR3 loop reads CASARGDSSYNEQFF. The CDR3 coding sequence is TGTGCCAGCGCCCGGGGGGACAGCTCCTACAATGAGCAGTTCTTC.